Listed below are T cell receptor beta chains from one sample, sequenced in a study of cytomegalovirus exposure and HLA in healthy donors. Repertoires were generated with immunoSEQ multiplex PCR, while TCRdb's copy carries only in-frame clones and drops some. The sample holds about 150,000 clones, around 67% seen once. The sample taken for sequencing was PBMCs. The receptors were sampled from a woman aged 18-30 years in good health and CMV-seronegative. Both conserved end residues are part of each CDR3. Each record gives: V gene, clone size, D gene, J gene, CDR3 protein, CDR3 DNA. The D gene is left open where the match is weak. Size tells how often a clone was seen (once, few, many) or the class of an expanded clone, and some rows leave it out.

v_gene: TRBV18
abundance: once
d_gene: NA
j_gene: TRBJ2-3
CDR3aa: CASSLGGYTDTQYF
CDR3nt: TGTGCCAGCTCACTAGGGGGATACACAGATACGCAGTATTTT

v_gene: TRBV6-5
abundance: NA
d_gene: NA
j_gene: TRBJ2-2
CDR3aa: CASSSTYPNTGELFF
CDR3nt: TGTGCCAGCAGTTCTACCTACCCTAACACCGGGGAGCTGTTTTTT

v_gene: TRBV7-2
abundance: NA
d_gene: TRBD2
j_gene: TRBJ2-1
CDR3aa: CASSLRLAGVEQFF
CDR3nt: TGTGCCAGCAGCTTGAGACTAGCGGGAGTTGAGCAGTTCTTC

v_gene: TRBV14
abundance: NA
d_gene: TRBD1
j_gene: TRBJ2-2
CDR3aa: CASRVSRGKITNTGELFF
CDR3nt: TGTGCCAGCAGAGTTAGCAGGGGGAAAATAACGAACACCGGGGAGCTGTTTTTT

v_gene: TRBV10-3
abundance: NA
d_gene: NA
j_gene: TRBJ2-6
CDR3aa: CAISESASGANVLTF
CDR3nt: TGTGCCATCAGTGAGTCGGCCTCTGGGGCCAACGTCCTGACTTTC

v_gene: TRBV9
abundance: NA
d_gene: TRBD1
j_gene: TRBJ1-2
CDR3aa: CASSVMGTGGYGYTF
CDR3nt: TGTGCCAGCAGCGTAATGGGGACAGGAGGCTATGGCTACACCTTC

v_gene: TRBV9
abundance: NA
d_gene: NA
j_gene: TRBJ1-2
CDR3aa: CASSVDGGPPYGYTF
CDR3nt: TGTGCCAGCAGCGTAGACGGGGGTCCTCCCTATGGCTACACCTTC

v_gene: TRBV7-3
abundance: few
d_gene: TRBD2
j_gene: TRBJ2-3
CDR3aa: CASSSAGGWADTQYF
CDR3nt: TGTGCCAGCAGCTCAGCGGGGGGGTGGGCAGATACGCAGTATTTT

v_gene: TRBV4-3
abundance: NA
d_gene: TRBD2
j_gene: TRBJ2-1
CDR3aa: CASSRSPGLLQFF
CDR3nt: TGCGCCAGCAGCCGTAGCCCGGGACTATTGCAGTTCTTC

v_gene: TRBV15
abundance: NA
d_gene: NA
j_gene: TRBJ1-5
CDR3aa: CATSREGDQPQHF
CDR3nt: TGTGCCACCAGCCGAGAAGGGGATCAGCCCCAGCATTTT

v_gene: TRBV10-3
abundance: NA
d_gene: TRBD1
j_gene: TRBJ2-7
CDR3aa: CAVGGTGSYEQYF
CDR3nt: TGTGCCGTCGGAGGGACAGGATCCTACGAGCAGTACTTC

v_gene: TRBV9
abundance: NA
d_gene: TRBD2
j_gene: TRBJ2-3
CDR3aa: CASSVPRGSGGASHTDTQYF
CDR3nt: TGTGCCAGCAGCGTCCCACGGGGTAGCGGGGGGGCATCGCACACAGATACGCAGTATTTT

v_gene: TRBV6-5
abundance: NA
d_gene: NA
j_gene: TRBJ2-1
CDR3aa: CASSTRAGVQLKQFF
CDR3nt: TGTGCCAGCTCGACGAGGGCAGGGGTCCAACTTAAGCAGTTCTTC

v_gene: TRBV5-4
abundance: NA
d_gene: NA
j_gene: TRBJ2-3
CDR3aa: CASSPTGGLTDTQYF
CDR3nt: TGTGCCAGCAGCCCAACGGGGGGCCTCACAGATACGCAGTATTTT

v_gene: TRBV10-3
abundance: NA
d_gene: NA
j_gene: TRBJ1-1
CDR3aa: CAISEGRENTEAFF
CDR3nt: TGTGCCATCAGTGAGGGCAGGGAGAACACTGAAGCTTTCTTT

v_gene: TRBV6-5
abundance: once
d_gene: TRBD1
j_gene: TRBJ1-4
CDR3aa: CASSLDRDEKLFF
CDR3nt: TGTGCCAGCAGCCTGGACAGGGATGAAAAACTGTTTTTT

v_gene: TRBV10-1
abundance: NA
d_gene: TRBD1
j_gene: TRBJ2-3
CDR3aa: CASGGQDPDTQYF
CDR3nt: TGCGCCAGCGGGGGACAGGACCCAGATACGCAGTATTTT

v_gene: TRBV6-5
abundance: NA
d_gene: NA
j_gene: TRBJ1-2
CDR3aa: CASLQGVSSYGYTF
CDR3nt: TGTGCCAGTTTACAGGGAGTTAGCTCTTATGGCTACACCTTC

v_gene: TRBV13
abundance: NA
d_gene: NA
j_gene: TRBJ2-3
CDR3aa: CASSLERGVRDTQYF
CDR3nt: TGTGCCAGCAGCTTAGAACGGGGAGTAAGAGATACGCAGTATTTT

v_gene: TRBV16
abundance: NA
d_gene: NA
j_gene: TRBJ1-2
CDR3aa: CASSELVGYTF
CDR3nt: TGTGCCAGCAGCGAGCTGGTGGGCTACACCTTC

v_gene: TRBV18
abundance: NA
d_gene: NA
j_gene: TRBJ1-2
CDR3aa: CASSPQGSQNYGYTF
CDR3nt: TGTGCCAGCTCACCCCAGGGGAGCCAAAACTATGGCTACACCTTC

v_gene: TRBV27
abundance: NA
d_gene: NA
j_gene: TRBJ1-6
CDR3aa: CASSIYSYSPLHF
CDR3nt: TGTGCCAGCAGTATCTACTCATATTCACCCCTCCACTTT

v_gene: TRBV6-1
abundance: NA
d_gene: TRBD1
j_gene: TRBJ1-5
CDR3aa: CASSGRDRGSGNQPQHF
CDR3nt: TGTGCCAGCAGTGGAAGGGACAGGGGAAGCGGTAATCAGCCCCAGCATTTT

v_gene: TRBV5-1
abundance: NA
d_gene: TRBD2
j_gene: TRBJ2-5
CDR3aa: CASSLGPPSGGAETQYF
CDR3nt: TGCGCCAGCAGCTTGGGACCACCTAGCGGGGGGGCCGAGACCCAGTACTTC

v_gene: TRBV6-1
abundance: few
d_gene: NA
j_gene: TRBJ2-2
CDR3aa: CASRDTMIITGELFF
CDR3nt: TGTGCCAGCAGAGACACCATGATTATTACCGGGGAGCTGTTTTTT

v_gene: TRBV27
abundance: few
d_gene: TRBD1
j_gene: TRBJ1-2
CDR3aa: CASSPAGTGHGYTF
CDR3nt: TGTGCCAGCTCCCCCGCCGGGACAGGGCATGGCTACACCTTC

v_gene: TRBV29-1
abundance: NA
d_gene: NA
j_gene: TRBJ1-3
CDR3aa: CSARGSGNTIYF
CDR3nt: TGCAGCGCCAGGGGATCTGGAAACACCATATATTTT

v_gene: TRBV19
abundance: few
d_gene: NA
j_gene: TRBJ1-4
CDR3aa: CASRMTASNEKLFF
CDR3nt: TGTGCCAGTAGGATGACAGCCTCTAATGAAAAACTGTTTTTT

v_gene: TRBV6-5
abundance: NA
d_gene: NA
j_gene: TRBJ1-6
CDR3aa: CASSSGLGRANSALHF
CDR3nt: TGTGCCAGCAGTTCCGGGTTGGGGAGGGCTAATTCAGCCCTCCACTTT

v_gene: TRBV30
abundance: NA
d_gene: TRBD1
j_gene: TRBJ2-1
CDR3aa: CAWNPGGAYNEQFF
CDR3nt: TGTGCCTGGAACCCAGGGGGCGCCTACAATGAGCAGTTCTTC

v_gene: TRBV10-3
abundance: NA
d_gene: NA
j_gene: TRBJ2-1
CDR3aa: CAISEWVRVSEQFF
CDR3nt: TGTGCCATCAGTGAGTGGGTCCGGGTTAGTGAGCAGTTCTTC

v_gene: TRBV6-1
abundance: NA
d_gene: NA
j_gene: TRBJ1-2
CDR3aa: CASRTGSNYGYTF
CDR3nt: TGTGCCAGCAGAACAGGGTCTAACTATGGCTACACCTTC

v_gene: TRBV5-5
abundance: NA
d_gene: NA
j_gene: TRBJ1-1
CDR3aa: CASSLGGGVGDTEAFF
CDR3nt: TGTGCCAGCAGCTTGGGGGGAGGGGTGGGAGACACTGAAGCTTTCTTT

v_gene: TRBV9
abundance: NA
d_gene: TRBD1
j_gene: TRBJ2-7
CDR3aa: CASSKGQGGYEQYF
CDR3nt: TGTGCCAGCAGCAAGGGACAGGGGGGTTACGAGCAGTACTTC

v_gene: TRBV5-6
abundance: NA
d_gene: NA
j_gene: TRBJ2-5
CDR3aa: CASSSQLAETQYF
CDR3nt: TGTGCCAGCAGCTCCCAACTAGCTGAGACCCAGTACTTC

v_gene: TRBV15
abundance: NA
d_gene: TRBD1
j_gene: TRBJ1-6
CDR3aa: CATSRDGGTGYNSPLHF
CDR3nt: TGTGCCACCAGCAGAGATGGAGGGACAGGGTATAATTCACCCCTCCACTTT

v_gene: TRBV4-3
abundance: medium-sized
d_gene: TRBD2
j_gene: TRBJ2-1
CDR3aa: CASSLTTSGRAPEQFF
CDR3nt: TGCGCCAGCAGCCTTACAACTAGCGGGAGGGCCCCTGAGCAGTTCTTC

v_gene: TRBV4-1
abundance: NA
d_gene: NA
j_gene: TRBJ2-4
CDR3aa: CASSQTGTAGNIQYF
CDR3nt: TGCGCCAGCAGCCAGACCGGGACCGCGGGGAACATTCAGTACTTC

v_gene: TRBV2
abundance: NA
d_gene: TRBD2
j_gene: TRBJ2-1
CDR3aa: CASGASGGPLSRFF
CDR3nt: TGTGCCAGCGGGGCTAGCGGGGGCCCCTTAAGTCGGTTCTTC

v_gene: TRBV9
abundance: NA
d_gene: NA
j_gene: TRBJ2-3
CDR3aa: CASSVEQKSTTDTQYF
CDR3nt: TGTGCCAGCAGCGTAGAACAGAAAAGTACCACAGATACGCAGTATTTT

v_gene: TRBV6-5
abundance: NA
d_gene: TRBD1
j_gene: TRBJ2-1
CDR3aa: CASSLGQGQVYNEQFF
CDR3nt: TGTGCCAGCAGTTTGGGACAGGGGCAGGTCTACAATGAGCAGTTCTTC

v_gene: TRBV18
abundance: once
d_gene: NA
j_gene: TRBJ2-1
CDR3aa: CASSDLGGAYNEQFF
CDR3nt: TGTGCCAGCTCGGATCTAGGCGGGGCCTACAATGAGCAGTTCTTC

v_gene: TRBV4-2
abundance: NA
d_gene: NA
j_gene: TRBJ1-4
CDR3aa: CASSQNSKTNEKLFF
CDR3nt: TGTGCCAGCAGCCAGAATAGCAAGACTAATGAAAAACTGTTTTTT

v_gene: TRBV18
abundance: NA
d_gene: NA
j_gene: TRBJ1-1
CDR3aa: CASSPNRVGTEAFF
CDR3nt: TGTGCCAGCTCACCAAACAGGGTGGGGACTGAAGCTTTCTTT

v_gene: TRBV6-1
abundance: NA
d_gene: NA
j_gene: TRBJ2-6
CDR3aa: CASSVQGSGANVLTF
CDR3nt: TGTGCCAGCAGTGTCCAGGGGTCTGGGGCCAACGTCCTGACTTTC

v_gene: TRBV6-1
abundance: NA
d_gene: NA
j_gene: TRBJ2-5
CDR3aa: CANGLLVGSQETQYF
CDR3nt: TGTGCCAACGGACTACTAGTTGGGAGCCAAGAGACCCAGTACTTC

v_gene: TRBV7-9
abundance: NA
d_gene: NA
j_gene: TRBJ1-1
CDR3aa: CSSSLARHKNTEAFF
CDR3nt: TGTTCCAGCAGCTTAGCGCGGCATAAGAACACTGAAGCTTTCTTT

v_gene: TRBV6-1
abundance: NA
d_gene: NA
j_gene: TRBJ2-1
CDR3aa: CASRVGRGSYNEQFF
CDR3nt: TGTGCCAGCAGAGTTGGCAGGGGCTCCTACAATGAGCAGTTCTTC

v_gene: TRBV2
abundance: NA
d_gene: NA
j_gene: TRBJ1-1
CDR3aa: CASVPMNTEAFF
CDR3nt: TGTGCCAGCGTCCCCATGAACACTGAAGCTTTCTTT

v_gene: TRBV6-1
abundance: NA
d_gene: NA
j_gene: TRBJ2-1
CDR3aa: CASSEDLVGQYNEQFF
CDR3nt: TGTGCCAGCAGTGAAGATCTAGTCGGACAATACAATGAGCAGTTCTTC

v_gene: TRBV6-1
abundance: few
d_gene: TRBD1
j_gene: TRBJ1-4
CDR3aa: CASSADRANEKLFF
CDR3nt: TGTGCCAGCAGTGCTGACAGGGCTAATGAAAAACTGTTTTTT